The 30 T cell receptor beta chains reported below all come from one sample, sequenced in a study of blood T cell repertoires in COVID-19. Assay used: immunoSEQ multiplex PCR; TCRdb lists only in-frame clones, some missing. This sample carries around 27,000 clones, about 83% of them seen once, and the ten largest clones take around 25%. Sample: peripheral blood. These receptor sequences come from a human donor in a cohort sampled during active COVID-19.

The sample holds one count of this clone. This sequence joins TRBV27 and TRBJ1-1, with TRBD1 matching over 7 bases. V gave up 5 bases and J gave up 11 bases; unmatched junction bases: 11. CDR3 size: 13 residues. Germline-derived CDR1 and CDR2 are MNHEY and SMNVEV (reference sequence). The CDR3: CASSTRTGLEAFF. The CDR3 DNA reads TGTGCCAGCAGTACCCGGACAGGCCTCGAGGCTTTCTTT.

V is TRBV4-2 and J is TRBJ2-5, with TRBD1 identical over 11 bases. The CDR3 has 17 residues. Germline V lookup: CDR1 LGHNA, CDR2 YNFKEQ. V was clipped by 3 bases and J by 4 bases; unmatched bases: 10. The CDR3: CASSHSRPGQGGETQYF. The CDR3 coding sequence is TGTGCCAGCAGCCACTCCAGACCGGGACAGGGGGGAGAGACCCAGTACTTC.

The V gene is TRBV2, the J gene TRBJ1-1; 9 nucleotides align to TRBD1. V was pared by 4 bases and J by 5 bases, with 8 bases of the junction left unmatched. CDR1 is SNHLY and CDR2 is FYNNEI in the germline V gene. This CDR3 has 15 residues. CDR3: CASSANRGRGTEAFF. DNA for the CDR3: TGTGCCAGCAGTGCCAACAGGGGGCGGGGGACTGAAGCTTTCTTT.

The chain is built from TRBV30 and TRBJ2-3, with D tentatively TRBD2 (5 bases). Germline V gene data show CDR1 as GTSNPN and CDR2 as SVGIG (reference sequence). V shed 4 bases and J shed 0 bases, with 11 bases lying between them. The CDR3 has 14 amino acids. The CDR3 sequence: CAWTGVQSTDTQYF. The CDR3 region has the DNA TGTGCCTGGACCGGGGTGCAGAGCACAGATACGCAGTATTTT.

The chain links TRBV19 to TRBJ1-1, with D unclear. The germline V gene has CDR1 LNHDA and CDR2 SQIVND (reference sequence). Trimming left V 1 base short and J 4 bases short, with 10 bases between. CDR3 length: 14 residues. The CDR3 DNA is TGTGCCAGTAGTATAGGTGGAGTCTCCACTGAAGCTTTCTTT. It codes for CASSIGGVSTEAFF.

This chain connects TRBV10-2 to TRBJ2-1; 9 nucleotides align to TRBD1. This CDR3 is built from 15 residues. The germline CDR1 and CDR2 sequences are WSHSY and SAAADI. Germline trimming cut 8 bases from V and 4 bases from J; bases unmatched to any gene: 9. As DNA, the CDR3 is TGCGCCAGCGGGGGAAGGGACAGGGTTTACAATGAGCAGTTCTTC. Amino acids: CASGGRDRVYNEQFF.

The chain is built from TRBV7-9 and TRBJ2-7, with TRBD1 as a possible D gene (7 bases). This CDR3 has 13 residues. Trimming cost V 5 bases and J 1 base, with 9 bases left between them. Germline CDR1 and CDR2: SEHNR and FQNEAQ (reference sequence). The CDR3 nucleotides are TGTGCCAGCAGCCCAGGGGGGTCCTACGAGCAGTACTTC. Protein: CASSPGGSYEQYF.

The chain combines TRBV6-2 or TRBV6-3 with TRBJ1-5; no clear D. This CDR3 contains 17 residues. Between the trimmed V and J ends, which lost 5 bases and 2 bases, there was a span of 19 bases. Per germline, CDR1 MNHEY and CDR2 SVGEGT. CDR3 sequence reads: CASSQTLPNYGNQPQHF. The CDR3 bases are TGTGCCAGCAGTCAAACCCTACCCAACTACGGCAATCAGCCCCAGCATTTT.

The chain has TRBV29-1 and TRBJ2-7; D remains unclear. Germline V gene data show CDR1 as SQVTM and CDR2 as ANQGSEA. This CDR3 comprises 13 residues. Deletions cut 4 bases from V and 4 bases from J, with 14 bases between. The CDR3, as DNA: TGCAGCGTTGGTGGTAGTGAACTTTACGAGCAGTACTTC. As protein: CSVGGSELYEQYF.

The V gene is TRBV27, the J gene TRBJ1-5; no firm D call. CDR1 MNHEY and CDR2 SMNVEV come from the germline V gene (reference sequence). The CDR3 consists of 14 residues. With 5 bases removed from V and 5 bases from J, the gap between germline ends came to 13 bases. This CDR3 is CASSPRWRDQPQHF. CDR3 sequence (DNA): TGTGCCAGCAGTCCCCGTTGGAGGGATCAGCCCCAGCATTTT.

The genes are TRBV4-1 and TRBJ2-1; 9 bases fit TRBD2. This CDR3 contains 17 residues. Trimming removed 0 bases from V and 4 bases from J; junction bases left unmatched: 7. Germline-derived CDR1 and CDR2 are MGHRA and YSYEKL. CDR3 sequence reads: CASSQDAQLAGYNEQFF. CDR3 coding DNA: TGCGCCAGCAGCCAAGATGCCCAACTAGCGGGTTACAATGAGCAGTTCTTC.

V usage is TRBV7-8 and J usage is TRBJ1-2, with 12 bases lining up with TRBD1. V lost 1 base and J lost 7; bases outside the gene matches: 4. The CDR3 runs 15 residues. Per germline, CDR1 SGHVS and CDR2 FQNEAQ. The CDR3 is CASSLGLGQGAGYTF. The DNA for the CDR3 is TGTGCCAGCAGCTTAGGGTTGGGACAGGGGGCTGGCTACACCTTC.

This clone was detected only a few times. The rearrangement links TRBV2 to TRBJ2-7; 7 nucleotides line up with TRBD1. Germline V gene lookup returns CDR1 SNHLY and CDR2 FYNNEI. The V segment lost 5 bases and the J segment 0 bases; nucleotides outside the gene matches: 4. CDR3 length equals 14 residues. The chain's CDR3 is CASSKTGSSYEQYF. The CDR3 DNA reads TGTGCCAGCAGTAAGACAGGGAGCTCCTACGAGCAGTACTTC.

The CDR3 DNA is TGCAGCGTTGAGCAGGGCTACACCTTC. Protein product: CSVEQGYTF. The rearrangement uses TRBV29-1 and TRBJ1-2; D uncertain. Trimming shortened V by 3 bases and J by 8 bases, and 4 bases separated the two germline ends. The CDR3 sequence is 9 residues long. In germline, CDR1 is SQVTM, CDR2 ANQGSEA.

The chain links TRBV2 to TRBJ1-4, with 7 bases that match TRBD1. The CDR3 spans 13 residues. Germline V gene sequence: CDR1 SNHLY, CDR2 FYNNEI. The V segment lost 7 bases and the J segment 7 bases; nucleotides outside the gene matches: 6. CDR3 in DNA: TGTGCCAGCACGGAGGGGGCGATTGAAAAACTGTTTTTT. This sequence encodes CASTEGAIEKLFF.

The chain is built from TRBV27 and TRBJ1-1; 9 bases map to TRBD1. This CDR3 has 16 amino acids. Germline trimming cut 5 bases from V and 10 bases from J; bases unmatched to any gene: 17. Per the germline V gene, CDR1 is MNHEY and CDR2 is SMNVEV (reference sequence). The CDR3 nucleotides are TGTGCCAGCAGTCCAACAACAGGGGGCGGACGCCTAGGAGCTTTCTTT. Protein: CASSPTTGGGRLGAFF.

The chain employs TRBV6-5 and TRBJ1-1; tentative D call: TRBD1 (5 bases). The germline V and J ends were trimmed by 6 bases and 10 bases, with 18 bases remaining between them. Looked up from germline, CDR1 is MNHEY and CDR2 is SVGAGI. The CDR3 totals 13 residues. The CDR3 loop reads CASSPPGAPRAFF. The CDR3, as DNA: TGTGCCAGCAGCCCCCCTGGGGCCCCCCGAGCTTTCTTT.

The chain couples TRBV18 to TRBJ2-3; D remains unclear. The V end was cut by 6 bases, the J end by 5 bases, with 6 bases between. The CDR3 covers 11 residues. The germline V gene encodes CDR1 KGHSH and CDR2 LQKENI. The CDR3 nucleotides are TGTGCCAGCTCGCAGGAAGATACGCAGTATTTT. As protein: CASSQEDTQYF.

The genes are TRBV28 and TRBJ1-6; D unclear. Trimming removed 5 bases from V and 8 bases from J, with 13 bases in between. This CDR3 region has 14 residues. The V gene's germline CDR1 is MDHEN and CDR2 SYDVKM. The CDR3 nucleotides read TGTGCCAGCAGTGGAGGGATCGGGGATTCACCCCTCCACTTT. Its translation: CASSGGIGDSPLHF.

This chain connects TRBV18 to TRBJ2-3; D is possibly TRBD1 (7 bases). There are 14 residues in the CDR3. V lost 1 base to trimming and J lost 5 bases, with 10 bases between them. Germline V lookup: CDR1 KGHSH, CDR2 LQKENI. CDR3 amino acids: CASSPQQGGDTQYF. The CDR3 DNA is TGTGCCAGCTCACCACAGCAGGGGGGAGATACGCAGTATTTT.

This clone was recorded once. V gene TRBV18 combines with J gene TRBJ2-1; 8 bases fit TRBD2. With 6 bases clipped from V and 8 bases from J, the junction kept 9 bases outside the gene matches. The CDR3 length is 14 residues. CDR1 is KGHSH, CDR2 LQKENI, per germline. CDR3 amino acids: CASSGGAIPDEQFF. Written as DNA, the CDR3 is TGTGCCAGCTCCGGGGGGGCCATTCCCGATGAGCAGTTCTTC. The whole variable domain, remainder taken from reference TRBV18 and TRBJ2-1, is NAGVMQNPRHLVRRRGQEARLRCSPMKGHSHVYWYRQLPEEGLKFMVYLQKENIIDESGMPKERFSAEFPKEGPSILRIQQVVRGDSAAYFCASSGGAIPDEQFFGPGTRLTVL.

This clone was counted only a few times. The gene calls are TRBV7-8 and TRBJ2-6; D is perhaps TRBD2 (6 bases). This CDR3 region has 18 residues. V shed 5 bases and J shed 0 bases, with 17 bases lying between them. Germline V gives CDR1 SGHVS, CDR2 FQNEAQ. The DNA for the CDR3 is TGTGCCAGCAGCCCTCGGACTCCCGGGGGCTCTGGGGCCAACGTCCTGACTTTC. Amino acids: CASSPRTPGGSGANVLTF.

The chain links TRBV5-1 to TRBJ2-2, with D perhaps matching TRBD2 (6 bases). The CDR3 covers 13 residues. The V gene lost 4 bases and the J gene lost 6 bases, with 10 bases spanning the gap. Germline assignment: CDR1 SGHRS and CDR2 YFSETQ. The CDR3 nucleotides are TGCGCCAGCAGCGGCGGGACGCCCGGGGAGCTGTTTTTT. Translation: CASSGGTPGELFF.

The rearrangement uses TRBV4-1 and TRBJ2-1; 8 positions agree with TRBD2. CDR3 length equals 16 residues. V dropped 0 bases and J dropped 7; count of bases not matched to a gene: 8. Germline values: CDR1 MGHRA, CDR2 YSYEKL. The CDR3 DNA follows: TGCGCCAGCAGCCAAGAAGGTAGCGGGGCCTTTAATGAGCAGTTCTTC. Amino acid sequence: CASSQEGSGAFNEQFF.

The V call is TRBV2, the J call TRBJ2-7; no clear D gene. This CDR3 contains 13 residues. Deletions cut 7 bases from V and 1 base from J, with 11 bases between. CDR1 SNHLY and CDR2 FYNNEI come from the germline V gene. CDR3 amino acids: CASIYLASYEQYF. For the CDR3, the DNA is TGTGCCAGCATTTATTTGGCTTCCTACGAGCAGTACTTC.

V and J are TRBV3-1 (or the pseudogene TRBV3-2) and TRBJ1-1, with 7 positions matching TRBD1. Germline V gene data show CDR1 as LGHDT and CDR2 as YNNKEL (reference sequence). V dropped 2 bases and J dropped 1; count of bases not matched to a gene: 7. CDR3 length equals 16 residues. CDR3 in DNA: TGTGCCAGCAGCCAAAGGGGGCGAGGTCGGAACACTGAAGCTTTCTTT. Its protein product is CASSQRGRGRNTEAFF.

This sequence joins TRBV6-5 and TRBJ1-1; the D gene is possibly TRBD1 (6 bases). CDR1 MNHEY and CDR2 SVGAGI come from the germline V gene. The CDR3 spans 15 residues. V gave up 2 bases and J gave up 5 bases, with 15 bases separating them. CDR3 DNA sequence: TGTGCCAGCAGTTACGGATTACAGGGTGGAACTGAAGCTTTCTTT. Amino acid sequence: CASSYGLQGGTEAFF.

J is TRBJ2-3 and V is TRBV7-9; 11 nucleotides align to TRBD1. With 3 bases clipped from V and 2 bases from J, the junction kept 13 bases outside the gene matches. Per the germline V gene, CDR1 is SEHNR and CDR2 is FQNEAQ (reference sequence). This CDR3 has 19 amino acids. The CDR3 protein is CASSFGTGGFQSTTDTQYF. In DNA, the CDR3 is TGTGCCAGCAGCTTCGGGACAGGGGGGTTCCAGAGTACCACAGATACGCAGTATTTT.

This sequence joins TRBV5-6 and TRBJ2-3, with D tentatively TRBD2 (6 bases). This CDR3 has 15 residues. CDR1 is SGHDT, CDR2 YYEEEE, per germline. V gave up 1 base and J gave up 5 bases, with 14 bases separating them. Here the CDR3 reads CASSLLSGRQDTQYF. The DNA for the CDR3 is TGTGCCAGCAGCTTGTTAAGCGGGCGACAAGATACGCAGTATTTT.

The chain couples TRBV4-3 to TRBJ1-1, with 9 nucleotides matching TRBD1. J was trimmed by 7 bases and V by 4 bases; bases with no gene match: 10. Germline-derived CDR1 and CDR2 are LGHNA and YSLEER. CDR3 length equals 15 residues. The DNA of the CDR3 is TGCGCCAGCAGCCGAGCACAGGGGGCGAGGGGTGAAGCTTTCTTT. This encodes CASSRAQGARGEAFF.